This TCR beta chain was recovered during a study of cytomegalovirus exposure and HLA in healthy donors. Regarding the study as a whole: An apparent linkage of common viral pathogens to several of the most significant clusters emerged in a later analysis. Analyses of presence and absence presupposed an approximately uniform sequencing depth across donors. The classifier was said to identify cytomegalovirus status with high specificity and sensitivity.

Primers for the PCR totalled 60 Vbeta and 13 Jbeta. Method: immunoSEQ multiplex PCR; TCRdb's copy keeps in-frame clones and lacks some. The table shows some 180,000 clones, with approximately 84% occurring only once. Concerning this clone itself: Antigen specificity is unknown.

V shed 4 bases and J shed 0 bases, with 9 bases lying between them. This CDR3 is 14 amino acids long. Germline assignment: CDR1 SGHNT and CDR2 YENEEA. The chain uses TRBV11-3 and TRBJ2-5; no firm D call. The sample taken for sequencing was PBMCs. This sequence was found in a man aged 25-45 years in good health and CMV-seropositive. This chain's CDR3 is CASSSYFDQETQYF. Written as DNA, the CDR3 is TGTGCCAGCAGCTCCTATTTCGACCAAGAGACCCAGTACTTC.